Below are 5 T cell receptor beta chains sequenced from a single sample in a study of shared clonotypes between healthy human individuals. Using immunoSEQ multiplex PCR, the repertoire was profiled, and TCRdb retains in-frame clones only, with some absent. In the table there are about 2.3 million clones, around 93% of which are singletons. Sequences were obtained from naive CD4+ T cells from PBMCs. Indicated subset: CD45RA+ positively selected. The receptors were gathered from a young man in good health. Some clones in this sample may be carry-over from other donors' samples.

The rearrangement joins TRBV5-1 to TRBJ2-7; 7 nucleotides match TRBD2. Trimming at V came to 2 bases and at J to 6 bases, leaving 5 bases not matched to a gene. Germline V gene data show CDR1 as SGHRS and CDR2 as YFSETQ. The CDR3 totals 13 residues. The DNA of the CDR3 is TGCGCCAGCAGCTTACGGGGGGACCTCGAGCAGTACTTC. Translation: CASSLRGDLEQYF.

This chain joins TRBV7-9 and TRBJ2-1; a weak D match, TRBD1 (5 bases). The CDR3 extends over 13 amino acids. The germline V and J ends were trimmed by 4 bases and 7 bases, with 11 bases remaining between them. Germline values: CDR1 SEHNR, CDR2 FQNEAQ (reference sequence). The CDR3 sequence: CASSSRAGNEQFF. The CDR3 nucleotides read TGTGCCAGCAGCTCCCGGGCAGGGAATGAGCAGTTCTTC.

V gene TRBV27 combines with J gene TRBJ1-1; D is uncertain. Germline loops: CDR1 MNHEY, CDR2 SMNVEV (reference sequence). Trimming pared 2 bases from V and 4 bases from J, leaving 8 bases between. There are 13 residues in the CDR3. Written as DNA, the CDR3 is TGTGCCAGCAGTTTAAAGCGGGGCACTGAAGCTTTCTTT. This codes for CASSLKRGTEAFF.

The genes are TRBV9 and TRBJ2-1; 12 nucleotides match TRBD2. V lost 0 bases, J lost 4 bases, and 8 bases stayed unmatched. The CDR3 spans 18 residues. CDR1 is SGDLS, CDR2 YYNGEE, per germline. This chain's CDR3 is CASSVGGLAGRGYNEQFF. CDR3 sequence (DNA): TGTGCCAGCAGCGTAGGAGGACTAGCGGGAAGGGGGTACAATGAGCAGTTCTTC.

Of note for this clone: Additional DNA sequences in this sample encode the identical CDR3. This chain joins TRBV18 and TRBJ1-1; TRBD1 aligns across 11 bases. The CDR3 length is 14 residues. Germline CDR1 KGHSH, CDR2 LQKENI. V lost 3 bases and J lost 5; bases outside the gene matches: 2. The chain's CDR3 is CASSPGQGATEAFF. The CDR3 bases are TGTGCCAGCTCACCCGGACAGGGGGCGACTGAAGCTTTCTTT.